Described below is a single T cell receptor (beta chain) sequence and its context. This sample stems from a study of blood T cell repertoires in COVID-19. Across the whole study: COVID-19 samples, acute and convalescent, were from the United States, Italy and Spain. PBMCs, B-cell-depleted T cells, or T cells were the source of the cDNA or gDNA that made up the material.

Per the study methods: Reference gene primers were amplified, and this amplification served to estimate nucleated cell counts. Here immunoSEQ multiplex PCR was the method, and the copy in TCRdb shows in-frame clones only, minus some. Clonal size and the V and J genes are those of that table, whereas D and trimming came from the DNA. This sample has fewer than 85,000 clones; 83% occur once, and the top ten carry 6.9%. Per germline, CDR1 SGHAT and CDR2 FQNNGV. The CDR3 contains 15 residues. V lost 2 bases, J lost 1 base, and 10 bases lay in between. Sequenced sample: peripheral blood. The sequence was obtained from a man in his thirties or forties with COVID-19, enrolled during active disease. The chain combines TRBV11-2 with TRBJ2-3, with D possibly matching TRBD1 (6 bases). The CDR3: CASSLQGSGTDTQYF. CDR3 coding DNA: TGTGCCAGCAGCTTACAGGGGTCCGGCACAGATACGCAGTATTTT.